This is a list of T cell receptor beta chains from one sample in a study of T cell repertoires and HLA-DP antigens. These receptors' targets are unknown. The table came from immunoSEQ multiplex PCR; TCRdb's copy has only in-frame clones and leaves some out. The table has about 120,000 clones, around 92% seen once. Sequencing input: CD4+ T cells from PBMCs. The receptors stem from a woman younger than 35 in good health and CMV-seronegative. Both conserved end residues are part of each CDR3. D genes are given only for firm matches. Clone size is given for some rows only: seen once, a few or many times, or a class if the clone is expanded.

J gene: TRBJ2-7; D gene: NA; clone size: once; V gene: TRBV5-4; CDR3 DNA: TGTGCCAGCAGCTTGGGCGGGTTGGAGGGAGGAGGCGAGCAGTACTTC; CDR3 protein: CASSLGGLEGGGEQYF
J gene: TRBJ1-2; D gene: NA; clone size: NA; V gene: TRBV6-5; CDR3 DNA: TGTGCCAGCAGTTACTCTATTGGACCGCAGGGGGGCTACACCTTC; CDR3 protein: CASSYSIGPQGGYTF
J gene: TRBJ1-5; D gene: NA; clone size: NA; V gene: TRBV6-5; CDR3 DNA: TGTGCCAGCGGCAGGGGTGGCAATCAGCCCCAGCATTTT; CDR3 protein: CASGRGGNQPQHF
J gene: TRBJ2-1; D gene: TRBD2; clone size: NA; V gene: TRBV7-2; CDR3 DNA: TGTGCCAGCAGCACCACGTGGGGGGGGGCTAGCGGGCGGGAGCAGTTCTTC; CDR3 protein: CASSTTWGGASGREQFF
J gene: TRBJ1-6; D gene: NA; clone size: few; V gene: TRBV9; CDR3 DNA: TGTGCCAGCAGCGTAGCTCCAGCCTATAATTCACCCCTCCACTTT; CDR3 protein: CASSVAPAYNSPLHF
J gene: TRBJ2-1; D gene: NA; clone size: few; V gene: TRBV2; CDR3 DNA: TGTGCCAGCAGTACAGGGGAGGGTGAGCAGTTCTTC; CDR3 protein: CASSTGEGEQFF
J gene: TRBJ2-7; D gene: TRBD1; clone size: NA; V gene: TRBV11-2; CDR3 DNA: TGTGCCAGCAGGGGGTTGACAGGGAACTCCTACGAGCAGTACTTC; CDR3 protein: CASRGLTGNSYEQYF
J gene: TRBJ2-1; D gene: NA; clone size: NA; V gene: TRBV9; CDR3 DNA: TGTGCCAGCAGCTCTCAAACTAGCAGGAGCTACAATGAGCAGTTCTTC; CDR3 protein: CASSSQTSRSYNEQFF
J gene: TRBJ1-5; D gene: NA; clone size: NA; V gene: TRBV7-9; CDR3 DNA: TGTGCCAGCAGCTTAGCAACCGGGACTCGTGAGTGGCCCCAGCATTTT; CDR3 protein: CASSLATGTREWPQHF
J gene: TRBJ1-4; D gene: NA; clone size: NA; V gene: TRBV7-9; CDR3 DNA: TGTGCCAGCAGCTTGGGAACTAATGAAAAACTGTTTTTT; CDR3 protein: CASSLGTNEKLFF
J gene: TRBJ2-3; D gene: TRBD2; clone size: NA; V gene: TRBV9; CDR3 DNA: TGTGCCAGCAGCGTCCCCGGGAGGGTCATAGATACGCAGTATTTT; CDR3 protein: CASSVPGRVIDTQYF
J gene: TRBJ2-6; D gene: NA; clone size: NA; V gene: TRBV6-6; CDR3 DNA: TGTGCCAGCAGTTACTCGGCGGGGTCTGGGGCCAACGTCCTGACTTTC; CDR3 protein: CASSYSAGSGANVLTF
J gene: TRBJ1-2; D gene: NA; clone size: NA; V gene: TRBV5-1; CDR3 DNA: TGCGCCAGCAGCGTTGACAACTATGGCTACACCTTC; CDR3 protein: CASSVDNYGYTF
J gene: TRBJ1-2; D gene: NA; clone size: NA; V gene: TRBV9; CDR3 DNA: TGTGCCAGCAGCGTATTATCCGCTAACTATGGCTACACCTTC; CDR3 protein: CASSVLSANYGYTF
J gene: TRBJ1-1; D gene: NA; clone size: NA; V gene: TRBV18; CDR3 DNA: TGTGCCAGCTCACCACTTACAGGGCTGGCGAACACTGAAGCTTTCTTT; CDR3 protein: CASSPLTGLANTEAFF
J gene: TRBJ2-3; D gene: NA; clone size: NA; V gene: TRBV5-4; CDR3 DNA: TGTGCCAGCCGCCAGGGGGGGGGAAACACAGATACGCAGTATTTT; CDR3 protein: CASRQGGGNTDTQYF
J gene: TRBJ2-3; D gene: TRBD2; clone size: NA; V gene: TRBV7-9; CDR3 DNA: TGTGCCAGCAGCCGCCGGGGAGCGGGGAGGACAGATACGCAGTATTTT; CDR3 protein: CASSRRGAGRTDTQYF
J gene: TRBJ2-5; D gene: NA; clone size: NA; V gene: TRBV7-2; CDR3 DNA: TGTGCCAGCAGCTTAGCGCGTAGGGGAGAGACCCAGTACTTC; CDR3 protein: CASSLARRGETQYF
J gene: TRBJ2-4; D gene: TRBD2; clone size: NA; V gene: TRBV7-2; CDR3 DNA: TGTGCCAGCAGCCCCCGGGAGCGGGGGGAGGCCAAAAACATTCAGTACTTC; CDR3 protein: CASSPRERGEAKNIQYF
J gene: TRBJ2-3; D gene: TRBD2; clone size: NA; V gene: TRBV2; CDR3 DNA: TGTGCCAGCAGTGGTCCTAGCGGGGTAGCCACAGATACGCAGTATTTT; CDR3 protein: CASSGPSGVATDTQYF
J gene: TRBJ1-5; D gene: NA; clone size: NA; V gene: TRBV7-2; CDR3 DNA: TGTGCCAGCAGCTTCAAGGTTAGCAATCAGCCCCAGCATTTT; CDR3 protein: CASSFKVSNQPQHF
J gene: TRBJ1-3; D gene: NA; clone size: NA; V gene: TRBV28; CDR3 DNA: TGTGCCAGCGCGGACTCTCGAAGGACCATATATTTT; CDR3 protein: CASADSRRTIYF
J gene: TRBJ1-2; D gene: TRBD1; clone size: NA; V gene: TRBV5-1; CDR3 DNA: TGCGCCAGCAGCTTGGGTGACAGGGGGAGTAATGGCTACACCTTC; CDR3 protein: CASSLGDRGSNGYTF
J gene: TRBJ1-1; D gene: NA; clone size: NA; V gene: TRBV5-6; CDR3 DNA: TGTGCCAGCAGCTTTTTCAGGGTGAACACTGAAGCTTTCTTT; CDR3 protein: CASSFFRVNTEAFF
J gene: TRBJ1-1; D gene: TRBD1; clone size: NA; V gene: TRBV29-1; CDR3 DNA: TGCAGCGTTCGAGAACAGGGGGCGAGGACTGAAGCTTTCTTT; CDR3 protein: CSVREQGARTEAFF
J gene: TRBJ1-1; D gene: NA; clone size: NA; V gene: TRBV29-1; CDR3 DNA: TGCAGCGTACACAGGGACACTGTTGTACATGAAGCTTTCTTT; CDR3 protein: CSVHRDTVVHEAFF
J gene: TRBJ2-6; D gene: NA; clone size: NA; V gene: TRBV28; CDR3 DNA: TGTGCCAGCAGCGACAGGTACTCTGGGGCCAACGTCCTGACTTTC; CDR3 protein: CASSDRYSGANVLTF
J gene: TRBJ2-1; D gene: TRBD2; clone size: NA; V gene: TRBV11-3; CDR3 DNA: TGTGCCAGCAGCCTGGGGACTAGCGGAGCAAATGAGCAGTTCTTC; CDR3 protein: CASSLGTSGANEQFF
J gene: TRBJ2-4; D gene: NA; clone size: NA; V gene: TRBV2; CDR3 DNA: TGTGCCAGCAGTGCTTCCGGGCGGCCATACCTAGCCAAAAACATTCAGTACTTC; CDR3 protein: CASSASGRPYLAKNIQYF
J gene: TRBJ1-1; D gene: NA; clone size: NA; V gene: TRBV30; CDR3 DNA: TGTGCCTGGAGTGGGATGAACACTGAAGCTTTCTTT; CDR3 protein: CAWSGMNTEAFF
J gene: TRBJ1-3; D gene: NA; clone size: NA; V gene: TRBV9; CDR3 DNA: TGTGCCAGCAGCGCCCGGGACCGTTCATCTGGAAACACCATATATTTT; CDR3 protein: CASSARDRSSGNTIYF
J gene: TRBJ1-2; D gene: TRBD1; clone size: NA; V gene: TRBV18; CDR3 DNA: TGTGCCAGCTCACTTAGTGGAGGGGGCCTAAACTATGGCTACACCTTC; CDR3 protein: CASSLSGGGLNYGYTF
J gene: TRBJ2-7; D gene: TRBD2; clone size: NA; V gene: TRBV5-6; CDR3 DNA: TGTGCCAGCAGCCTCCCGGGACTAGCGGTAGCCTACGAGCAGTACTTC; CDR3 protein: CASSLPGLAVAYEQYF
J gene: TRBJ2-5; D gene: NA; clone size: NA; V gene: TRBV10-2; CDR3 DNA: TGCGCCAGCAGTGAGGAGGGGAACCACCAAGAGACCCAGTACTTC; CDR3 protein: CASSEEGNHQETQYF
J gene: TRBJ2-7; D gene: NA; clone size: NA; V gene: TRBV11-2; CDR3 DNA: TGTGCCAGCAGCTTAAGCTCTTTAGCCTACGAGCAGTACTTC; CDR3 protein: CASSLSSLAYEQYF
J gene: TRBJ2-5; D gene: TRBD2; clone size: NA; V gene: TRBV7-3; CDR3 DNA: TGTGCCAGCAGCCCCCTCGGGGGGGCCTTCGGGACCCAGTACTTC; CDR3 protein: CASSPLGGAFGTQYF
J gene: TRBJ1-2; D gene: NA; clone size: NA; V gene: TRBV15; CDR3 DNA: TGTGCCACCAGCAGAGAAAAGGGGGGATTACGCTATGGCTACACCTTC; CDR3 protein: CATSREKGGLRYGYTF
J gene: TRBJ2-5; D gene: TRBD2; clone size: NA; V gene: TRBV5-1; CDR3 DNA: TGCGCCAGCAGCTTGGAGGGAGGGCCTATGAAGACCCAGTACTTC; CDR3 protein: CASSLEGGPMKTQYF
J gene: TRBJ2-4; D gene: NA; clone size: NA; V gene: TRBV29-1; CDR3 DNA: TGCAGCGTTGGTAAAGCAGGGCTAAACATTCAGTACTTC; CDR3 protein: CSVGKAGLNIQYF
J gene: TRBJ1-2; D gene: NA; clone size: once; V gene: TRBV9; CDR3 DNA: TGTGCCAGCAGCGTAGCTCCGGGGGGGTATGGCTACACCTTC; CDR3 protein: CASSVAPGGYGYTF
J gene: TRBJ2-1; D gene: TRBD2; clone size: NA; V gene: TRBV18; CDR3 DNA: TGTGCCAGCTCATCCTTATCCTTTAGGACTAGCGGATACAATGAGCAGTTCTTC; CDR3 protein: CASSSLSFRTSGYNEQFF
J gene: TRBJ1-2; D gene: NA; clone size: NA; V gene: TRBV7-9; CDR3 DNA: TGTGCCAGCAGCTTAGCGTGGAGGTCCCTAAACTATGGCTACACCTTC; CDR3 protein: CASSLAWRSLNYGYTF
J gene: TRBJ2-1; D gene: TRBD1; clone size: NA; V gene: TRBV5-4; CDR3 DNA: TGTGCCAGCAGATTCAGGGTTGGGACAGGGTACAATGAGCAGTTCTTC; CDR3 protein: CASRFRVGTGYNEQFF
J gene: TRBJ1-1; D gene: NA; clone size: NA; V gene: TRBV29-1; CDR3 DNA: TGCAGCGTTGTTGGGAAAATGAACACTGAAGCTTTCTTT; CDR3 protein: CSVVGKMNTEAFF
J gene: TRBJ1-2; D gene: NA; clone size: NA; V gene: TRBV5-1; CDR3 DNA: TGCGCCAGCAGCTTGGCAACAGGGCGGGACTATGGCTACACCTTC; CDR3 protein: CASSLATGRDYGYTF
J gene: TRBJ1-2; D gene: NA; clone size: NA; V gene: TRBV5-4; CDR3 DNA: TGTGCCAGCAGCTCACCGGATGGGGGCGCGGGTGGCTACACCTTC; CDR3 protein: CASSSPDGGAGGYTF
J gene: TRBJ2-2; D gene: TRBD2; clone size: NA; V gene: TRBV2; CDR3 DNA: TGTGCCAGCACCCCGCCCAGCGGGGGGGCCGGGGAGCTGTTTTTT; CDR3 protein: CASTPPSGGAGELFF
J gene: TRBJ2-2; D gene: NA; clone size: NA; V gene: TRBV5-1; CDR3 DNA: TGCGCCAGCAGCTTGGCGGGGAATTCCGGGGAGCTGTTTTTT; CDR3 protein: CASSLAGNSGELFF
J gene: TRBJ2-7; D gene: NA; clone size: NA; V gene: TRBV30; CDR3 DNA: TGTGCCTGGAGTGTATCCTTAGGACTGCACTACGAGCAGTACTTC; CDR3 protein: CAWSVSLGLHYEQYF
J gene: TRBJ1-2; D gene: NA; clone size: NA; V gene: TRBV18; CDR3 DNA: TGTGCCAGCTCACAATCGACCGAGTATGGCTACACCTTC; CDR3 protein: CASSQSTEYGYTF
J gene: TRBJ1-1; D gene: NA; clone size: few; V gene: TRBV28; CDR3 DNA: TGTGCCAGCAGCCCCGAGGCGACTAGGGTCACTGAAGCTTTCTTT; CDR3 protein: CASSPEATRVTEAFF
J gene: TRBJ2-3; D gene: NA; clone size: NA; V gene: TRBV28; CDR3 DNA: TGTGCCAGCAGTTTAGCAACTGGGGGGGCTCCTAGCACAGATACGCAGTATTTT; CDR3 protein: CASSLATGGAPSTDTQYF
J gene: TRBJ2-3; D gene: TRBD2; clone size: NA; V gene: TRBV11-3; CDR3 DNA: TGTGCCAGCGAATCCAGCGGGAGTTCAGATACGCAGTATTTT; CDR3 protein: CASESSGSSDTQYF
J gene: TRBJ1-3; D gene: TRBD1; clone size: NA; V gene: TRBV6-6; CDR3 DNA: TGTGCCAGCAGTTTGCCCGGGACAGGGGCTGGAAACACCATATATTTT; CDR3 protein: CASSLPGTGAGNTIYF
J gene: TRBJ1-4; D gene: NA; clone size: NA; V gene: TRBV11-2; CDR3 DNA: TGTGCCAGCAGCTTAAGGGGAGGGGGAACGAATGAAAAACTGTTTTTT; CDR3 protein: CASSLRGGGTNEKLFF
J gene: TRBJ2-2; D gene: NA; clone size: NA; V gene: TRBV11-2; CDR3 DNA: TGTGCCAGCAGCTTAAAGCGGGTGTACACCGGGGAGCTGTTTTTT; CDR3 protein: CASSLKRVYTGELFF
J gene: TRBJ2-5; D gene: NA; clone size: NA; V gene: TRBV19; CDR3 DNA: TGTGCCAGTAGTATAAGGGGGACCCAGTACTTC; CDR3 protein: CASSIRGTQYF
J gene: TRBJ1-1; D gene: NA; clone size: once; V gene: TRBV6-5; CDR3 DNA: TGTGCCAGCAGTGCGCGGTTGAACACTGAAGCTTTCTTT; CDR3 protein: CASSARLNTEAFF